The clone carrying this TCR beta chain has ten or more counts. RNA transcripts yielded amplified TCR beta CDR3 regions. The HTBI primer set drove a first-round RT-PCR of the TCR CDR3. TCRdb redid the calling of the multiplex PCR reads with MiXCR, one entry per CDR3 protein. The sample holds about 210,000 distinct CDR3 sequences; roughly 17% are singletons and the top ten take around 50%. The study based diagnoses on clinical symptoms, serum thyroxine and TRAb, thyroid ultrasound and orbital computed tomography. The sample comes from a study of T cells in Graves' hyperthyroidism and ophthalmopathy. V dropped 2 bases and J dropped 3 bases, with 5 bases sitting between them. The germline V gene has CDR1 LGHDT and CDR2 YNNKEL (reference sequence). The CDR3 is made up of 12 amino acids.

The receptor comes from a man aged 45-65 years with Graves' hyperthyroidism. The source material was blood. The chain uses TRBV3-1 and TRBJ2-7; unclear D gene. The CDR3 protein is CASSQMGYEQYF. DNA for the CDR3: TGTGCCAGCAGCCAAATGGGCTACGAGCAGTACTTC.